In its sample, the clone carrying this T cell receptor beta chain is medium-sized. Its antigen is currently unknown. These data are taken from a study of HIV-infected patients and healthy controls. Points from the study as a whole: In healthy controls, MAIT alpha CDR3s were common; in HIV+ repertoires, severely depleted. HIV-associated CDR3 frequencies dropped significantly during therapy; CMV-associated ones, mostly rising, changed nonsignificantly. Eight alpha and eight beta V genes differed significantly in mean usage between HIV-infected patients and controls.

500 ng RNA was reverse transcribed with alpha and beta constant-region primers. Separate chain-specific third strand synthesis with multiplexing indices produced the alpha and beta libraries. TCRdb ran MiXCR on the 5' RACE reads and lists one entry per CDR3 protein. The sample contains approximately 9,800 distinct CDR3 sequences, around 8% of which appear only once. All unsorted peripheral T cells were captured because whole blood was used without fractionation. Germline loops: CDR1 SGHAT, CDR2 FQNNGV. V gave up 5 bases and J gave up 8 bases, with 22 bases separating them. This CDR3 is 16 amino acids long.

Sequences were obtained from blood. The TCR originated in an adult in good health. The chain carries TRBV11-2 and TRBJ2-1; TRBD2 might be the D (6 bases). CDR3 region: CASSLTGTRRTYEQFF. CDR3 nucleotide sequence: TGTGCCAGCAGCCTCACCGGGACTCGGAGGACGTATGAGCAGTTCTTC.